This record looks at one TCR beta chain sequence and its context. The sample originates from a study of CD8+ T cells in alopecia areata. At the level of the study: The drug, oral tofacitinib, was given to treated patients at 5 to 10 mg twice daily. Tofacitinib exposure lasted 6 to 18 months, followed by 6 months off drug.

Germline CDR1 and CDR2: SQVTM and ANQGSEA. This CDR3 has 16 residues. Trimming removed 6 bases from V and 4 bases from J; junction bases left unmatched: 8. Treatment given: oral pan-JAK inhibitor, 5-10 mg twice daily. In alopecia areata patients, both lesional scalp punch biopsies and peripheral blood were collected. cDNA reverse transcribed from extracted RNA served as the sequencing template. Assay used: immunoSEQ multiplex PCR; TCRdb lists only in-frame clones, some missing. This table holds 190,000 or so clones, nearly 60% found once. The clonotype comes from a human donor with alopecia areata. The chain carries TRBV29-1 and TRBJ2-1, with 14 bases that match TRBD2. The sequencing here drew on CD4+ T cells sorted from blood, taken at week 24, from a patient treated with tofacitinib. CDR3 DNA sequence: TGCAGCGTCAGGACTAGCGGGGGGATCCTGTACAATGAGCAGTTCTTC. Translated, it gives CSVRTSGGILYNEQFF.